This T cell receptor beta chain is from a study of shared clonotypes between healthy human individuals. Repertoires were generated with immunoSEQ multiplex PCR, while TCRdb's copy carries only in-frame clones and drops some. The table has about 1 million clones, about 75% seen once. Remarks on this clone: Other DNA sequences in this specimen translate into the identical CDR3.

The V gene's germline CDR1 is SGHRS and CDR2 YFSETQ. The length of the CDR3 is 11 residues. Trimming pared 3 bases from V and 5 bases from J, leaving 5 bases between. The sample was memory CD4+ T cells sorted from blood. The subset: CD45RA-negative fraction. The chain uses TRBV5-1 and TRBJ2-5, with D maybe TRBD2 (5 bases). This TCR was recovered from a man aged 18 to 30 in good health. Here the CDR3 DNA reads TGCGCCAGCAGCTCGGGGGAGACCCAGTACTTC. Encoded protein: CASSSGETQYF.